The rows below give T cell receptor beta chains drawn from one sample of a study of blood T cell repertoires in COVID-19. Using immunoSEQ multiplex PCR, the repertoire was profiled, and TCRdb retains in-frame clones only, with some absent. This table has around 250,000 clones, 90% appearing once. Specimen: peripheral blood. Receptors originate from a woman between 55 and 75 years old with COVID-19, enrolled during active disease. CDR3s include the opening cysteine and the closing phenylalanine or tryptophan.

J gene | CDR3 length | V gene | CDR3 protein
TRBJ1-5 | 13 | TRBV3-1/TRBV3-2 | CASSGEIDQPQHF
TRBJ2-7 | 16 | TRBV7-8 | CASSLDRPQPNYEQYF
TRBJ1-1 | 15 | TRBV6-2/TRBV6-3 | CASSHRDRGFTEAFF
TRBJ2-5 | 16 | TRBV4-2 | CASSQEFANIQETQYF
TRBJ1-2 | 17 | TRBV4-2 | CASSQVPVRQANYGYTF
TRBJ1-1 | 15 | TRBV10-3 | CAISAGWTDNTEAFF
TRBJ1-1 | 17 | TRBV6-1 | CASSDFLTGRGFTEAFF
TRBJ2-2 | 16 | TRBV7-9 | CASSFPGGSNTGELFF
TRBJ1-4 | 19 | TRBV5-5 | CASTLLGSGTGGANEKLFF
TRBJ1-6 | 14 | TRBV3-1/TRBV3-2 | CASSQTPANSPLHF
TRBJ1-6 | 15 | TRBV9 | CASSVEFHYNSPLHF
TRBJ2-7 | 13 | TRBV2 | CASRTGVPYEQYF
TRBJ1-2 | 14 | TRBV19 | CASSITKANYGYTF
TRBJ1-1 | 13 | TRBV3-1/TRBV3-2 | CASSQATYTEAFF
TRBJ1-2 | 15 | TRBV7-3 | CASSFLGVVNYGYTF
TRBJ2-3 | 15 | TRBV30 | CAWSITGSLTDTQYF
TRBJ1-4 | 16 | TRBV6-5 | CASSSAGGAGIEKLFF
TRBJ2-4 | 17 | TRBV7-2 | CASSLAGTALAKNIQYF
TRBJ1-2 | 13 | TRBV11-2 | CASTPFRGYGYTF
TRBJ2-1 | 14 | TRBV3-1/TRBV3-2 | CASTMGTSGREQFF
TRBJ2-7 | 17 | TRBV7-9 | CASSSERRRGSSYEQYF
TRBJ2-1 | 14 | TRBV12-5 | CASGPGQGGNEQFF
TRBJ1-3 | 13 | TRBV2 | CASSPGGGNTIYF
TRBJ2-3 | 16 | TRBV5-1 | CASSLGRGQGTDTQYF
TRBJ1-1 | 13 | TRBV5-1 | CASSLADPQEAFF
TRBJ1-1 | 14 | TRBV11-3 | CASSFRLQNTEAFF
TRBJ2-1 | 12 | TRBV7-7 | CASSPAGNEQFF
TRBJ2-2 | 14 | TRBV18 | CASSGTGGTGELFF
TRBJ1-6 | 14 | TRBV27 | CASSPTQGLQPLHF
TRBJ1-2 | 13 | TRBV11-2 | CATIRGQGYGYTF
TRBJ2-7 | 11 | TRBV10-3 | CAISDRTEQYF
TRBJ2-1 | 13 | TRBV7-2 | CASSLGLWNEQFF
TRBJ1-6 | 16 | TRBV16 | CASSQPGTGSNSPLHF
TRBJ2-3 | 19 | TRBV27 | CARAPGQGDSTQSTDTQYF
TRBJ2-3 | 13 | TRBV9 | CASSETLKDTQYF
TRBJ1-5 | 15 | TRBV2 | CASSKDRYSNQPQHF
TRBJ2-7 | 14 | TRBV19 | CASSMGQGAYEQYF
TRBJ1-1 | 16 | TRBV7-9 | CASSVGDRSMNTEAFF
TRBJ1-1 | 16 | TRBV11-1 | CASKPADRKWNTEAFF
TRBJ2-3 | 16 | TRBV27 | CASSFLGARSADTQYF